Below, 2 T cell receptor beta chains from the same sample are listed, as sequenced in a study of control samples from healthy donors and cancer patients. Produced via immunoSEQ multiplex PCR; TCRdb's table is partial and in-frame only. This table lists roughly 190,000 clones. Specimen: blood. These receptors all come from a woman under 40 in good health.

The chain combines TRBV27 with TRBJ1-1, with D possibly matching TRBD1 (5 bases). V was shortened by 0 bases and J by 3 bases, with 11 bases between the two germline ends. Germline V gives CDR1 MNHEY, CDR2 SMNVEV (reference sequence). The length of the CDR3 is 15 residues. The CDR3 DNA sequence: TGTGCCAGCAGTTTATCACCCTGGGGGGACACTGAAGCTTTCTTT. Its translation: CASSLSPWGDTEAFF.

The gene calls are TRBV5-1 and TRBJ1-1; 7 positions agree with TRBD1. V shed 4 bases and J 5 bases; nucleotides not matched to a gene: 8. Germline values: CDR1 SGHRS, CDR2 YFSETQ. CDR3 size: 14 residues. The CDR3 sequence is CASSLGQSRTEAFF. As DNA, the CDR3 is TGCGCCAGCAGCCTGGGACAGTCACGAACTGAAGCTTTCTTT.